The entry below gives a single TCR beta chain sequence along with its context. Assay used: immunoSEQ multiplex PCR; TCRdb lists only in-frame clones, some missing. This table has about 370,000 clones, about 91% appearing once. Treatment here: some 20 received Ad26.COV2.S at low or high dose, single or two shots; about 5 received placebo; per-sample allocation not given. Collection of the samples took place on day 63 after the first injection of vaccine or placebo. This sample is drawn from a study of Ad26.COV2.S vaccination and SARS-CoV-2 variants. The germline V and J ends were trimmed by 0 bases and 2 bases, with 6 bases remaining between them. There are 14 residues in the CDR3. From germline, CDR1 is SGHRS and CDR2 YFSETQ.

The source is a person between 18 and 60 years old who received the Ad26.COV2.S COVID-19 vaccine or a placebo. The sequences come from peripheral blood, collected in a trial of Ad26.COV2.S vaccine versus placebo. The rearrangement links TRBV5-1 to TRBJ2-1, with D uncertain. The CDR3 is CASSLALAYNEQFF. The CDR3 DNA reads as TGCGCCAGCAGCTTGGCCCTAGCCTACAATGAGCAGTTCTTC.